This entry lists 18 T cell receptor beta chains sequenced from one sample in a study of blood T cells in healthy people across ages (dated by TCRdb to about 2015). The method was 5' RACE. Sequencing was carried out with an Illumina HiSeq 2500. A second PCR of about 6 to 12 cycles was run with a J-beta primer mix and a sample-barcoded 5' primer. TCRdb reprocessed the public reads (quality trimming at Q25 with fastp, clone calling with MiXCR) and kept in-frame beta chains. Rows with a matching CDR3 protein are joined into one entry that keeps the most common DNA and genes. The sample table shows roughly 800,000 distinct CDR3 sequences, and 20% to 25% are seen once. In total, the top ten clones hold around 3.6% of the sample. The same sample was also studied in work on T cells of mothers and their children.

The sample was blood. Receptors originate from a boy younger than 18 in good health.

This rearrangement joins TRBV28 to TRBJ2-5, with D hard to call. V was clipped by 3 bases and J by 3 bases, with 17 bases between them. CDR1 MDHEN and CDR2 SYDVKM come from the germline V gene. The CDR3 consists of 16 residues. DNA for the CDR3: TGTGCCAGCAGTTTTGCCGCGAGGACGGAGAAAGAGACCCAGTACTTC. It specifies CASSFAARTEKETQYF.

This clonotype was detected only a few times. The CDR3 nucleotides are TGCAGTCGGGGTGGGCAAGAGACCCAGTACTTC. Encoded protein: CSRGGQETQYF. The chain combines TRBV20-1 with TRBJ2-1, with D possibly being TRBD2 (5 bases). The end of the DNA fits TRBJ2-5 better, so the J call may be wrong. The germline gives CDR1 DFQATT, CDR2 SNEGSKA (reference sequence). The CDR3 runs to 11 residues.

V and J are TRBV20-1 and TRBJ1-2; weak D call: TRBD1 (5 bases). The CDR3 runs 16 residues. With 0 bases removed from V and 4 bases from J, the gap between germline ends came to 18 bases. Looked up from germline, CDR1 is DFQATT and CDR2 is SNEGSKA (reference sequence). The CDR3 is CSARDPGQGLGYGYTF. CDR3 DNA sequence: TGCAGTGCTAGAGATCCGGGGCAGGGCCTCGGCTATGGCTACACCTTC.

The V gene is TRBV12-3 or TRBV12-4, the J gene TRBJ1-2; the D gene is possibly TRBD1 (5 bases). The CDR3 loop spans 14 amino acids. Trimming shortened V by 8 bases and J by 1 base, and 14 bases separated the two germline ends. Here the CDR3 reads CASFRQGGNYGYTF. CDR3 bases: TGTGCCAGCTTTCGGCAGGGAGGTAACTATGGCTACACCTTC.

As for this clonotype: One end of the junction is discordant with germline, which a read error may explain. As DNA, the CDR3 is TGTGCCAGCAGCCAAGCAGTTTGGACAGGTACCTCGAACCCTGAAGCTTTCTTT. Amino acids: CASSQAVWTGTSNPEAFF. The V and J genes are TRBV3-1 and TRBJ1-1; 7 bases match TRBD1. Germline assignment: CDR1 LGHDT and CDR2 YNNKEL (reference sequence). The CDR3 is made up of 18 amino acids.

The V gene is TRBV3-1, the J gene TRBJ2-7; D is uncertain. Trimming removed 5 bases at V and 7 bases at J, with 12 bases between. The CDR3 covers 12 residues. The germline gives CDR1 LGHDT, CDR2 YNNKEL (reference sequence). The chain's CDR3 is CASSWVRTEQYF. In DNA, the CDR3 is TGTGCCAGCAGCTGGGTCCGGACGGAGCAGTACTTC.

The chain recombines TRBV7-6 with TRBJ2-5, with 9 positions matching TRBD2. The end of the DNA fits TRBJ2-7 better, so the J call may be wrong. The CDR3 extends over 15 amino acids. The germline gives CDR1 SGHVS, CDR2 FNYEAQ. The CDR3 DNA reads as TGTGCCAGCAGCGCGACCGGGACTAGCTCGCCCGAGCAGTACTTC. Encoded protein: CASSATGTSSPEQYF.

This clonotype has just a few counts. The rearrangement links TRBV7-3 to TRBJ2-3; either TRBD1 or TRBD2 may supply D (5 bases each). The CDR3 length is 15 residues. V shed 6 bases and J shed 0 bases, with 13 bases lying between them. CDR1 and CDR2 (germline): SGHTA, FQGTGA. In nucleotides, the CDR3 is TGTGCCAGCAGTTGGGACGGACTTAGCACAGATACGCAGTATTTT. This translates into CASSWDGLSTDTQYF. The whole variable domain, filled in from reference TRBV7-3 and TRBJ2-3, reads GAGVSQTPSNKVTEKGKYVELRCDPISGHTALYWYRQSLGQGPEFLIYFQGTGAADDSGLPNDRFFAVRPEGSVSTLKIQRTERGDSAVYLCASSWDGLSTDTQYFGPGTRLTVL.

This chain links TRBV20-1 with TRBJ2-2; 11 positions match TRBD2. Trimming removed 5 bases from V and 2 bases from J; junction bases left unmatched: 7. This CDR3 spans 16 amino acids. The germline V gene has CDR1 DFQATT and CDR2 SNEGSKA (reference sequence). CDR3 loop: CSAPRLAGRNTGELFF. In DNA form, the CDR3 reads TGCAGTGCTCCCCGACTAGCGGGGAGAAACACCGGGGAGCTGTTTTTT.

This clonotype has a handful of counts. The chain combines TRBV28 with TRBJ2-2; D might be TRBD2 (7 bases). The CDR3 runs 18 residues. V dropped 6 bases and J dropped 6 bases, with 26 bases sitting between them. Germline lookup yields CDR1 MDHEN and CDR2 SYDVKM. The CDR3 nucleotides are TGTGCCAGCAGCCCTAGACGGGGGGCAGGCGGTTCCCCCGGGGAGCTGTTTTTT. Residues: CASSPRRGAGGSPGELFF.

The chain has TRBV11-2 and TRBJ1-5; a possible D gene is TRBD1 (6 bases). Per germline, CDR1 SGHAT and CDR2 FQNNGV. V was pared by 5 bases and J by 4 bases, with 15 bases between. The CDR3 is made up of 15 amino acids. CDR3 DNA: TGTGCCAGCAGCCCGTTCGTGGGGGCGAATCAGCCCCAGCATTTT. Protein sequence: CASSPFVGANQPQHF.

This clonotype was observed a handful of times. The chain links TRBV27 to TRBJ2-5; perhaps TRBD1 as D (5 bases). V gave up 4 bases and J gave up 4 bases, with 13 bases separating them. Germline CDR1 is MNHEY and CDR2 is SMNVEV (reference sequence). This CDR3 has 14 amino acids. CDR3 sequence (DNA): TGTGCCAGCAGTTATCAGGGTCATGGAGAGACCCAGTACTTC. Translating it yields CASSYQGHGETQYF.

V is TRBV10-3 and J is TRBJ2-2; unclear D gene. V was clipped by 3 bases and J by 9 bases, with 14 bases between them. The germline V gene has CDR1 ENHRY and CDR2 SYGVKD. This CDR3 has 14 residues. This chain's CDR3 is CAISDGSVLRELFF. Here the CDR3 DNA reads TGTGCCATCAGTGACGGTAGTGTGCTGAGGGAGCTGTTTTTT.

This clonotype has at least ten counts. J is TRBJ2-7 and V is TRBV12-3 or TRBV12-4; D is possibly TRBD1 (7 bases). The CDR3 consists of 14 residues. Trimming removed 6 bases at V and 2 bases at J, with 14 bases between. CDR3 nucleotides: TGTGCCAGCAGCTTGGCAGGGGGGACCTACGAGCAGTACTTC. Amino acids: CASSLAGGTYEQYF.

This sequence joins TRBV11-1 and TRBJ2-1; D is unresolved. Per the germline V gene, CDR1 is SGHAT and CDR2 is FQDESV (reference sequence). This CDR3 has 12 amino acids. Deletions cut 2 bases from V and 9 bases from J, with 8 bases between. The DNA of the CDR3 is TGTGCCAGCAGCTTAACGGCGATTGAGCAGTTCTTC. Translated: CASSLTAIEQFF.

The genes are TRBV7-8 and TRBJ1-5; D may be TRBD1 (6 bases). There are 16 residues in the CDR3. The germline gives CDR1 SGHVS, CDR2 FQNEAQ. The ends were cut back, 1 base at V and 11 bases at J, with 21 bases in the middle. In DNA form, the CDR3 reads TGTGCCAGCAGCTTAGGTCGGGTTCAGGGGTTTATCTCCCAGCATTTT. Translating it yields CASSLGRVQGFISQHF.

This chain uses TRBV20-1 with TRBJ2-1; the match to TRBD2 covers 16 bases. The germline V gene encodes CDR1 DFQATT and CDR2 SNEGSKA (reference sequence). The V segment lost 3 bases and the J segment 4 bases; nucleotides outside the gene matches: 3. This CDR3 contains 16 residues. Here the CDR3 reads CSASQGLAGGYNEQFF. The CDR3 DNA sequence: TGCAGTGCTAGTCAGGGACTAGCGGGAGGGTACAATGAGCAGTTCTTC.

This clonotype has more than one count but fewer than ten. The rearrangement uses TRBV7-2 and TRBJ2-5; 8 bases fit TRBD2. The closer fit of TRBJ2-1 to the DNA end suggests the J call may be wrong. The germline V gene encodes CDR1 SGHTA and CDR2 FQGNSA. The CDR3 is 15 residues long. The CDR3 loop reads CASSLGTSRDNEQFF. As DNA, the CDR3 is TGTGCCAGCAGCTTAGGGACTAGCCGGGACAATGAGCAGTTCTTC.